This T cell receptor beta chain is drawn from a study of T cell repertoires in cytomegalovirus infection. TCRdb reprocessed the reads via MiXCR and lists one record per CDR3 protein. This table has approximately 260,000 distinct CDR3 sequences, approximately 22% appearing once. Comment on this clonotype: The antigen is not known. Since a much larger clone is just one base distant, this may be a read error.

The CDR3 covers 15 residues. Germline CDR1 is SGHVS and CDR2 is FQNEAQ. The V gene lost 4 bases and the J gene lost 4 bases, with 15 bases spanning the gap. The receptor's source is a human donor in good health (CMV status not recorded). Some clones in this sample may be carry-over from other donors' samples. The chain recombines TRBV7-8 with TRBJ2-3; D gene unclear. The sequencing used cultured PBMCs, collected from culture after CMV antigen stimulation. This CDR3 is CASSSRESLSDTQYF. Written as DNA, the CDR3 is TGTGCCAGCAGCTCTCGCGAGAGCTTGTCAGATACGCAGTATTTT.